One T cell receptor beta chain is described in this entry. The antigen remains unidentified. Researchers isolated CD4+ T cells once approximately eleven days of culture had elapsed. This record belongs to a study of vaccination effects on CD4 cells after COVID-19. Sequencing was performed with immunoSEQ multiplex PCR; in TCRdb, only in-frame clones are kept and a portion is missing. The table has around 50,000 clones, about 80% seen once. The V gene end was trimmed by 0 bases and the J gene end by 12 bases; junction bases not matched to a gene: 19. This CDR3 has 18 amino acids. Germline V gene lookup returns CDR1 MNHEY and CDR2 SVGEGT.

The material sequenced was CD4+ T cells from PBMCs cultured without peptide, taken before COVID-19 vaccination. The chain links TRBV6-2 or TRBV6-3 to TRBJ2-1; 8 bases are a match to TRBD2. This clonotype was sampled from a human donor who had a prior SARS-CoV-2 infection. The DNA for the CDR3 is TGTGCCAGCAGTTACTCGGCGTATCTAGCGGGCCCCCTGAGATGGCAGTTCTTC. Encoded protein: CASSYSAYLAGPLRWQFF.